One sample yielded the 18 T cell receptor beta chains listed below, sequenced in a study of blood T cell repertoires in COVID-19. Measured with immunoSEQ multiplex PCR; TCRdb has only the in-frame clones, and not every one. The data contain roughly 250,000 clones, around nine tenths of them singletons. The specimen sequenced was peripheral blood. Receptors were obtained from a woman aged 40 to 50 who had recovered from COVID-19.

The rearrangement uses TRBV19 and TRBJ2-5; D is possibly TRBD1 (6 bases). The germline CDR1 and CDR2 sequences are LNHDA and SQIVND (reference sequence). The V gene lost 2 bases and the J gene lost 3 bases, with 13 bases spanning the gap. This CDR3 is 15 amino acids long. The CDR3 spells CASSIRSDREETQYF. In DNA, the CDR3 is TGTGCCAGTAGTATAAGGTCGGACAGAGAAGAGACCCAGTACTTC.

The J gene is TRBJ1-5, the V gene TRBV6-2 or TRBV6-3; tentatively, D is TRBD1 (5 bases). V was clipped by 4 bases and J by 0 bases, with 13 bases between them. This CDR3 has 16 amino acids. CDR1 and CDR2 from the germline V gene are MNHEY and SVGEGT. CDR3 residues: CASSSSGAFSNQPQHF. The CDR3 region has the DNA TGTGCCAGCAGTTCTTCTGGGGCATTTAGCAATCAGCCCCAGCATTTT.

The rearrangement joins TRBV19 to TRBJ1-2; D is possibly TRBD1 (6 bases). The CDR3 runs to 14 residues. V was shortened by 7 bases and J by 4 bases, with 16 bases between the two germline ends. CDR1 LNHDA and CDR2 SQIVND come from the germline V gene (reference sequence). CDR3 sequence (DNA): TGTGCCAGTACCCCCCGGGAGGGGGGCTATGGCTACACCTTC. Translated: CASTPREGGYGYTF.

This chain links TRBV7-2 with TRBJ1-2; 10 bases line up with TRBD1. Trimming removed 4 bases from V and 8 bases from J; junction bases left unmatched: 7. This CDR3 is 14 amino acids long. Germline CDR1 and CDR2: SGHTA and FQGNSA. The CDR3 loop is CASSSRQGALGYTF. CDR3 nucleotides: TGTGCCAGCAGCTCTCGACAGGGGGCACTAGGCTACACCTTC. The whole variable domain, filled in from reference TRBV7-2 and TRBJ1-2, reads GAGVSQSPSNKVTEKGKDVELRCDPISGHTALYWYRQSLGQGLEFLIYFQGNSAPDKSGLPSDRFSAERTGGSVSTLTIQRTQQEDSAVYLCASSSRQGALGYTFGSGTRLTVV.

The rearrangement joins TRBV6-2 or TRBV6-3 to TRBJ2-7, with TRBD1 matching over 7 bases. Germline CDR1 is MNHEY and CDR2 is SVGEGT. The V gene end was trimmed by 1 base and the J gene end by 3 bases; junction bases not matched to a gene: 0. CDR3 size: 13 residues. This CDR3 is CASSYWDSYEQYF. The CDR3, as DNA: TGTGCCAGCAGTTACTGGGACAGCTACGAGCAGTACTTC.

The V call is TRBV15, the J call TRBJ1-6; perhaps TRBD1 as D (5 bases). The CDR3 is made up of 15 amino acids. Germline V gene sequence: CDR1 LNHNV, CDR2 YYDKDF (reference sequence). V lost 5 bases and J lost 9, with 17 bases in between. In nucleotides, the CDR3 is TGTGCCACCAGCTCGTCCCAGGGTAACGGTTCACCCCTCCACTTT. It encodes CATSSSQGNGSPLHF.

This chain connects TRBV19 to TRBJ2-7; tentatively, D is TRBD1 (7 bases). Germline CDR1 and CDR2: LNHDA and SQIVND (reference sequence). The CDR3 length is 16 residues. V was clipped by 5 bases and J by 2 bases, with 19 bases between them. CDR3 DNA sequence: TGTGCCAGTAGTTCCAGGGGGGAGCCTCGGGCCTACGAGCAGTACTTC. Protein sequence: CASSSRGEPRAYEQYF. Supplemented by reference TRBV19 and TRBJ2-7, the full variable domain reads DGGITQSPKYLFRKEGQNVTLSCEQNLNHDAMYWYRQDPGQGLRLIYYSQIVNDFQKGDIAEGYSVSREKKESFPLTVTSAQKNPTAFYLCASSSRGEPRAYEQYFGPGTRLTVT.

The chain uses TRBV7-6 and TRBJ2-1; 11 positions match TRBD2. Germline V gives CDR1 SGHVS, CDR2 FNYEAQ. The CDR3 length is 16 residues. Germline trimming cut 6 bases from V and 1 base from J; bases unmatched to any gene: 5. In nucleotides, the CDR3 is TGTGCCAGCAGGTCCGGGACTAGCGGTTCCTACAATGAGCAGTTCTTC. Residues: CASRSGTSGSYNEQFF.

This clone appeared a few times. The CDR3 DNA reads TGTGCCAGCTCACTACTAGCGGGAGGGCCGGATACGCAGTATTTT. As protein: CASSLLAGGPDTQYF. V is TRBV18 and J is TRBJ2-3; 13 bases align to TRBD2. The CDR3 consists of 15 residues. CDR1 and CDR2 (germline): KGHSH, LQKENI. Trimming at V came to 4 bases and at J to 6 bases, leaving 4 bases not matched to a gene.

The CDR3 reads CASRSGGPDGEQYF. DNA for the CDR3: TGTGCCAGCAGATCCGGAGGGCCCGACGGCGAGCAGTACTTC. J is TRBJ2-7 and V is TRBV6-5; D may be TRBD2 (6 bases). The germline V gene has CDR1 MNHEY and CDR2 SVGAGI. The CDR3 contains 14 residues. V lost 6 bases to trimming and J lost 6 bases, with 18 bases between them.

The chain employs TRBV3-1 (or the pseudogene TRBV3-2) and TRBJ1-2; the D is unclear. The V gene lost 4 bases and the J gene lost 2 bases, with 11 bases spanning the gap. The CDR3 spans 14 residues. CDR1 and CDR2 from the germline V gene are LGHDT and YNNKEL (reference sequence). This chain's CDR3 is CASSRGGTNYGYTF. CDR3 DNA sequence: TGTGCCAGCAGCCGGGGAGGCACGAACTATGGCTACACCTTC.

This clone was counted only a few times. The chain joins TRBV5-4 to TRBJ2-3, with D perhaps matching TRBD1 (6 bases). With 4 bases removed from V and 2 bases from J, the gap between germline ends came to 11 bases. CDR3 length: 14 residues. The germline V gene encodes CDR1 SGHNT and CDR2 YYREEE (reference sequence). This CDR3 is CASSLDRVTDTQYF. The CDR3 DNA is TGTGCCAGCAGCCTGGACAGAGTCACAGATACGCAGTATTTT.

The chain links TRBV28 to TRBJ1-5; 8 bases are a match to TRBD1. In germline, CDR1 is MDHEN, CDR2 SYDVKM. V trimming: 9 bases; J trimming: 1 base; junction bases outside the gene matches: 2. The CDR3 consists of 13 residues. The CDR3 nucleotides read TGTGCCAGTACAGGGGGGAGCAATCAGCCCCAGCATTTT. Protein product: CASTGGSNQPQHF.

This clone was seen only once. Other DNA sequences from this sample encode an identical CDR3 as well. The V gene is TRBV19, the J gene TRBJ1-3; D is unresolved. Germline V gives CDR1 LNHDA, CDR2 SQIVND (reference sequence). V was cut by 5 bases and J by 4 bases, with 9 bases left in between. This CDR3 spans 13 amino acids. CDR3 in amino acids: CASSARSGNTIYF. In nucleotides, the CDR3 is TGTGCCAGTAGTGCGAGGTCCGGAAACACCATATATTTT.

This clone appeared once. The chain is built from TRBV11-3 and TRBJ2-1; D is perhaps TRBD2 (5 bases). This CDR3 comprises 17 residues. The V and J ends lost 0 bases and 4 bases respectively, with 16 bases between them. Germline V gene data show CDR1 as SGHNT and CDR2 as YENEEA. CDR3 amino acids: CASSLEHSRGFYNEQFF. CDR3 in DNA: TGTGCCAGCAGCTTAGAGCACAGCCGGGGATTTTACAATGAGCAGTTCTTC.

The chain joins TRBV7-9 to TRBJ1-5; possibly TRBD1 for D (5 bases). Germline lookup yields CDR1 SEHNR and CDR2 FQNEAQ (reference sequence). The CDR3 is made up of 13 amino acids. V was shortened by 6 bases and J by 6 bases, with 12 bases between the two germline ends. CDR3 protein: CASSFQGSQPQHF. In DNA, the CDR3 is TGTGCCAGCAGTTTCCAGGGAAGTCAGCCCCAGCATTTT.

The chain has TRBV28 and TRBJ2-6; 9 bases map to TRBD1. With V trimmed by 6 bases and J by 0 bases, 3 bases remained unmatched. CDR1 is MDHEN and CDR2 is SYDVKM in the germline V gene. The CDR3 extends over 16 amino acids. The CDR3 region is CASRRQGGSGANVLTF. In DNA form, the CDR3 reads TGTGCCAGCAGGAGACAGGGGGGCTCTGGGGCCAACGTCCTGACTTTC. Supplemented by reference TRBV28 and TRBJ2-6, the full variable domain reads DVKVTQSSRYLVKRTGEKVFLECVQDMDHENMFWYRQDPGLGLRLIYFSYDVKMKEKGDIPEGYSVSREKKERFSLILESASTNQTSMYLCASRRQGGSGANVLTFGAGSRLTVL.

Here the CDR3 reads CAVLRSGQFDEQYF. In nucleotides, the CDR3 is TGTGCCGTACTGCGTTCGGGACAGTTCGACGAGCAGTACTTC. The genes are TRBV9 and TRBJ2-7; the match to TRBD1 covers 7 bases. The CDR3 runs to 14 residues. Germline V gene lookup returns CDR1 SGDLS and CDR2 YYNGEE. V was clipped by 10 bases and J by 5 bases; unmatched bases: 15.